The clone carrying this TCR beta chain was observed a handful of times. What it recognizes is unknown. Germline CDR1 is SGHVS and CDR2 is FQNEAQ. CDR3 length equals 18 residues. With 5 bases removed from V and 0 bases from J, the gap between germline ends came to 20 bases. This specimen comes from a study of T cell repertoires in cytomegalovirus infection. Study as a whole: Newly reported HLA-C-restricted and thoroughly characterized HLA-B-restricted CMV epitopes were employed. Signatures in public TCR beta sequences pointed to both CMV infection and matching HLA type.

Overall study results and limits: What dominated the ex vivo response were HLA-C-restricted CMV-specific TCR beta clonotypes.

Each CDR3 protein gets one entry after TCRdb re-called the reads with MiXCR. The sample carries approximately 81,000 distinct CDR3 sequences, 20% to 30% recorded once. The V call is TRBV7-8, the J call TRBJ1-3; D not resolved. The sample was CD8+ T cells from cultured PBMCs, taken from culture after CMV antigen stimulation. The receptor comes from a human donor in good health (CMV status not recorded). Some clones in this sample may be carry-over from other donors' samples. The CDR3 coding sequence is TGTGCCAGCAGCCTAAAACTAAATACAAGGAGCTCTGGAAACACCATATATTTT. It specifies CASSLKLNTRSSGNTIYF.